The rows below give T cell receptor beta chains drawn from one sample of a study of blood T cell repertoires in COVID-19. Profiling relied on immunoSEQ multiplex PCR, and the TCRdb table lists in-frame clones only, not all of them. Found here are 200,000 to 250,000 clones, about 80% of them singletons; the top ten hold roughly 1.8%. Sequencing was done on a sample of PBMCs or T cells enriched from blood (not recorded which). The source of these receptors is a man between 60 and 75 years old who had recovered from COVID-19. Each CDR3 is given with its conserved first and last residue. D genes are given only for firm matches. A clone size is listed for some rows: how often the clone was seen (once, few, many), or a class if it is expanded.

D gene,V gene,J gene,clone size,CDR3 protein,CDR3 DNA
TRBD1,TRBV20-1,TRBJ2-7,-,CSASAGTGSYEQYF,TGCAGTGCTAGTGCTGGGACAGGGAGCTACGAGCAGTACTTC
-,TRBV19,TRBJ2-4,-,CASAPAGQGFDIQYF,TGTGCCAGTGCCCCGGCCGGTCAGGGTTTTGACATTCAGTACTTC
-,TRBV5-1,TRBJ1-4,once,CASSLGPSGNEKLFF,TGCGCCAGCAGCTTGGGGCCGTCAGGGAATGAAAAACTGTTTTTT
TRBD1,TRBV29-1,TRBJ2-2,-,CSARGGQGANTGELFF,TGCAGCGCGAGAGGGGGACAGGGCGCGAACACCGGGGAGCTGTTTTTT
TRBD1,TRBV7-2,TRBJ1-4,-,CASSPLSGQGHEKLFF,TGTGCCAGCAGCCCCCTGTCGGGACAGGGACACGAAAAACTGTTTTTT
-,TRBV10-3,TRBJ2-5,-,CAISVGGDQETQYF,TGTGCCATCAGTGTTGGCGGTGACCAAGAGACCCAGTACTTC
-,TRBV18,TRBJ1-2,few,CASSPAGDGYTF,TGTGCCAGCTCACCAGCGGGGGACGGCTACACCTTC
-,TRBV6-5,TRBJ1-4,-,CASSYSQGSEKLFF,TGTGCCAGCAGTTACTCCCAGGGGAGCGAAAAACTGTTTTTT
-,TRBV5-4,TRBJ2-2,-,CASSLWAATGELFF,TGTGCCAGCAGCTTGTGGGCAGCCACCGGGGAGCTGTTTTTT
-,TRBV7-3,TRBJ2-2,-,CASSLRTTNTGELFF,TGTGCCAGCAGCTTAAGGACTACCAACACCGGGGAGCTGTTTTTT
TRBD1,TRBV7-9,TRBJ2-2,-,CASSFTTGQGAIGELFF,TGTGCCAGCAGCTTCACCACCGGACAGGGGGCAATCGGGGAGCTGTTTTTT
TRBD1,TRBV5-4,TRBJ2-5,-,CASSSGQPQETQYF,TGTGCCAGCAGCTCGGGACAGCCCCAAGAGACCCAGTACTTC
TRBD1,TRBV30,TRBJ1-6,-,CAWSVGQAYNSPLHF,TGTGCCTGGAGTGTTGGACAGGCTTATAATTCACCCCTCCACTTT
-,TRBV5-1,TRBJ1-3,-,CASGGGNSGNTIYF,TGCGCCAGCGGTGGGGGGAACTCTGGAAACACCATATATTTT
-,TRBV7-6,TRBJ2-5,-,CASSPPSRGETQYF,TGTGCCAGCAGCCCACCGAGTCGGGGGGAGACCCAGTACTTC
TRBD1,TRBV30,TRBJ1-1,few,CAWSRDRGTEAFF,TGTGCCTGGAGTCGGGACAGGGGCACTGAAGCTTTCTTT
-,TRBV3-1/TRBV3-2,TRBJ2-5,-,CASSLAGALYQETQYF,TGTGCCAGCAGCCTCGCGGGGGCACTGTACCAAGAGACCCAGTACTTC
-,TRBV7-9,TRBJ2-5,-,CASSSQETQYF,TGTGCCAGCAGCTCTCAAGAGACCCAGTACTTC
-,TRBV5-1,TRBJ1-1,-,CASSGGTANTEAFF,TGCGCCAGCAGCGGGGGGACGGCGAACACTGAAGCTTTCTTT
TRBD2,TRBV3-1/TRBV3-2,TRBJ2-1,few,CASSQDRLAGRYNEQFF,TGTGCCAGCAGCCAAGATCGACTAGCGGGGAGGTACAATGAGCAGTTCTTC
TRBD1,TRBV19,TRBJ2-5,-,CASSRPSGDRETQYF,TGTGCCAGTAGTAGACCCTCGGGGGACAGGGAGACCCAGTACTTC
-,TRBV6-1,TRBJ1-6,-,CASSEGGRGTSPLHF,TGTGCCAGCAGTGAAGGAGGGAGGGGAACCTCACCCCTCCACTTT
-,TRBV19,TRBJ2-3,-,CASSETRYTQYF,TGTGCCAGTAGTGAAACTAGGTACACGCAGTATTTT
-,TRBV2,TRBJ2-7,-,CASSEGFGHIYEQYF,TGTGCCAGCAGTGAAGGGTTTGGACATATCTACGAGCAGTACTTC
-,TRBV6-5,TRBJ1-3,-,CASRSDISSGNTIYF,TGTGCCAGCAGATCGGACATCTCCTCTGGAAACACCATATATTTT
TRBD2,TRBV6-5,TRBJ2-7,-,CASSFAGTSGYEQYF,TGTGCCAGCAGTTTCGCCGGGACTAGCGGCTACGAGCAGTACTTC
TRBD1,TRBV6-5,TRBJ1-6,-,CASSSRTGATNSPLHF,TGTGCCAGCAGTTCCAGGACAGGGGCAACTAATTCACCCCTCCACTTT
-,TRBV18,TRBJ2-2,-,CASSPLGSHTGELFF,TGTGCCAGCTCACCCCTAGGGAGTCACACCGGGGAGCTGTTTTTT
-,TRBV6-2/TRBV6-3,TRBJ1-3,-,CASSPSHRRRSGNTIYF,TGTGCCAGCAGTCCAAGTCACAGGCGGCGTTCTGGAAACACCATATATTTT
-,TRBV7-6,TRBJ1-3,-,CASSLLVPSGNTIYF,TGTGCCAGCAGCTTATTAGTCCCCTCTGGAAACACCATATATTTT
TRBD2,TRBV30,TRBJ2-3,few,CAWSVRVAGTDTQYF,TGTGCCTGGAGTGTAAGGGTAGCGGGGACAGATACGCAGTATTTT
-,TRBV19,TRBJ1-1,-,CASRGDTENTEAFF,TGTGCCAGTAGGGGAGACACGGAGAACACTGAAGCTTTCTTT
-,TRBV4-2,TRBJ2-2,-,CASSQKGGTGELFF,TGTGCCAGCAGCCAGAAGGGAGGAACCGGGGAGCTGTTTTTT
TRBD1,TRBV19,TRBJ1-2,-,CASSIDVRTGDGYTF,TGTGCCAGTAGTATAGATGTCCGGACAGGGGACGGCTACACCTTC
TRBD1,TRBV7-2,TRBJ1-2,-,CASSLGSRTGYGYTF,TGTGCCAGCAGCTTAGGATCACGGACAGGGTATGGCTACACCTTC
-,TRBV6-5,TRBJ1-2,-,CASRDTYGYTF,TGTGCCAGCAGGGACACCTATGGCTACACCTTC